The clone carrying this TCR beta chain was found a few times. The record originates from a study of blood T cells in healthy people across ages. Then a second PCR, running roughly 7 to 11 cycles, was carried out with a sample-barcoded 5' primer and a J-beta primer mix. Each CDR3 protein gets one entry after TCRdb re-called the 5' RACE reads with MiXCR. The sample has about 1.8 million distinct CDR3 sequences; roughly 50% are singletons. Germline V gene sequence: CDR1 SQVTM, CDR2 ANQGSEA. The CDR3 is 15 amino acids. With 5 bases removed from V and 6 bases from J, the gap between germline ends came to 22 bases.

The TCR comes from a middle-aged woman in good health. Sequencing was performed on blood. V is TRBV29-1 and J is TRBJ1-2; D might be TRBD1 (5 bases). The CDR3 spells CSVLNRSGLKDGYTF. CDR3 DNA: TGCAGCGTTCTTAACAGGTCTGGGTTGAAAGATGGCTACACCTTC.